A selection of T cell receptor beta chains follows, all from one sample in a study of PD-1 blockade in classical Hodgkin lymphoma. Measured with immunoSEQ multiplex PCR; TCRdb has only the in-frame clones, and not every one. Found here are more than 30,000 clones, around nine tenths of them singletons; the top ten hold approximately 7.5%. The sample in question was peripheral blood mononuclear cells (PBMCs), obtained before the second cycle of nivolumab. The receptors derive from a human donor with classical Hodgkin lymphoma. Both conserved end residues are part of each CDR3.

j_call: TRBJ1-2
v_call: TRBV10-3
cdr3_aa: CAIPSPDGYTF

j_call: TRBJ2-7
v_call: TRBV7-3
cdr3_aa: CASSLMGGRSSYEQYF

j_call: TRBJ2-5
v_call: TRBV5-4
cdr3_aa: CASSLGFRTGGAGTQYF

j_call: TRBJ1-1
v_call: TRBV9
cdr3_aa: CASSAMGRTEAFF

j_call: TRBJ1-4
v_call: TRBV6-1
cdr3_aa: CASSEWGLNEKLFF

j_call: TRBJ2-1
v_call: TRBV29-1
cdr3_aa: CSVVLAEHNEQFF

j_call: TRBJ2-2
v_call: TRBV29-1
cdr3_aa: CSVIRGLPNTGELFF

j_call: TRBJ2-7
v_call: TRBV5-5
cdr3_aa: CASSFETGGWYEQYF

j_call: TRBJ2-2
v_call: TRBV4-1
cdr3_aa: CASSQVIIMAGELFF

j_call: TRBJ2-3
v_call: TRBV28
cdr3_aa: CASSPRGWAGGTDTQYF

j_call: TRBJ2-1
v_call: TRBV21-1
cdr3_aa: CASSKAPGWTSEYNEQFF

j_call: TRBJ1-4
v_call: TRBV28
cdr3_aa: CASDTSGAKLFF

j_call: TRBJ1-2
v_call: TRBV7-3
cdr3_aa: CASSPGTGYGYTF

j_call: TRBJ2-3
v_call: TRBV7-3
cdr3_aa: CASSLEAVYIAGGPRGTDTQYF

j_call: TRBJ2-7
v_call: TRBV9
cdr3_aa: CASSQRAYGYEQYF

j_call: TRBJ1-2
v_call: TRBV7-3
cdr3_aa: CASSYGATPDYGYTF

j_call: TRBJ2-7
v_call: TRBV6-5
cdr3_aa: CASSLTGTPTYEQYF

j_call: TRBJ2-7
v_call: TRBV2
cdr3_aa: CASSEARWSSSGEQYF

j_call: TRBJ1-2
v_call: TRBV12-5
cdr3_aa: CASGSGTGNPLNYGYTF

j_call: TRBJ1-2
v_call: TRBV28
cdr3_aa: CASRSSDRGGLANYGYTF

j_call: TRBJ1-2
v_call: TRBV2
cdr3_aa: CASSESGRTVGYTF

j_call: TRBJ2-1
v_call: TRBV18
cdr3_aa: CASSPLGGGDNEQFF

j_call: TRBJ2-1
v_call: TRBV5-1
cdr3_aa: CASSFSYSYNEQFF

j_call: TRBJ1-1
v_call: TRBV7-2
cdr3_aa: CASSLEWPEAFF

j_call: TRBJ2-7
v_call: TRBV7-2
cdr3_aa: CASSLYVTSYEQYF

j_call: TRBJ2-1
v_call: TRBV7-2
cdr3_aa: CASSPAGSSYNEQFF

j_call: TRBJ2-2
v_call: TRBV27
cdr3_aa: CASSFYRLNTGELFF

j_call: TRBJ2-2
v_call: TRBV14
cdr3_aa: CASSLGGNGELFF

j_call: TRBJ2-5
v_call: TRBV29-1
cdr3_aa: CSVERAGQETQYF

j_call: TRBJ1-1
v_call: TRBV6-5
cdr3_aa: CASSGVSRSEAFF

j_call: TRBJ1-1
v_call: TRBV27
cdr3_aa: CASSSKTGGTEAFF

j_call: TRBJ2-7
v_call: TRBV6-5
cdr3_aa: CASSQGYREQYF

j_call: TRBJ1-5
v_call: TRBV10-3
cdr3_aa: CAISAGGYSNQPQHF

j_call: TRBJ2-3
v_call: TRBV6-1
cdr3_aa: CASSEKGQGGDTQYF

j_call: TRBJ2-6
v_call: TRBV5-7
cdr3_aa: CASSSLESGANVLTF

j_call: TRBJ2-7
v_call: TRBV11-3
cdr3_aa: CASSSKSRGFFWGDEQYF

j_call: TRBJ2-5
v_call: TRBV28
cdr3_aa: CASTSTDRVERETQYF

j_call: TRBJ1-3
v_call: TRBV2
cdr3_aa: CASSRNLNTIYF